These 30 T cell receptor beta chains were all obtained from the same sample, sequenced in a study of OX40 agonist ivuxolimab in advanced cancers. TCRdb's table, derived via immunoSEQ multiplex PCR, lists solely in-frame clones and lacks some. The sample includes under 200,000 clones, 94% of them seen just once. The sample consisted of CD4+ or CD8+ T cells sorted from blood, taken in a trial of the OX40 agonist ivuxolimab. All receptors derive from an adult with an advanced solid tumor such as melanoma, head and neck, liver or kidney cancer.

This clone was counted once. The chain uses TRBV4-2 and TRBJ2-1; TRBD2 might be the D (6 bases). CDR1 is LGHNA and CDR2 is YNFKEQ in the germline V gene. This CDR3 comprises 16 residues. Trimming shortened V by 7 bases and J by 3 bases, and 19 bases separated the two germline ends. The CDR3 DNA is TGTGCCAGCACCCCTACAACGGGACTGGTCTACAATGAGCAGTTCTTC. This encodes CASTPTTGLVYNEQFF.

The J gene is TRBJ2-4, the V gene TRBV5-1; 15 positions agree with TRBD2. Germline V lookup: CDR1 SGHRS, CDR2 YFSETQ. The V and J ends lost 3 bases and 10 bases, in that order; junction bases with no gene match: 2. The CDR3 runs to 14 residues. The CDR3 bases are TGCGCCAGCAGCTCGGGACTAGCGGGGGGAATTCAGTACTTC. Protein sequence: CASSSGLAGGIQYF.

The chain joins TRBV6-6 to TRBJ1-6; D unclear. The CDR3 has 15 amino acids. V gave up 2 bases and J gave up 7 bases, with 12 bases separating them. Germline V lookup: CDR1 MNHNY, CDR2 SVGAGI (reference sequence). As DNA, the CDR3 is TGTGCCAGCAGTTACCAAGGGTTCGCAAATTCACCCCTCCACTTT. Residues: CASSYQGFANSPLHF.

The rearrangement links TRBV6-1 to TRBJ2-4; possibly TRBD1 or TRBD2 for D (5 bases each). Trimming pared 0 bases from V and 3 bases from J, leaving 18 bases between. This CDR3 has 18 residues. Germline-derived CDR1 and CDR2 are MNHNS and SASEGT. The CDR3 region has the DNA TGTGCCAGCAGTGAAGCGCACGTGGCTAGTGGGGGCAAAAACATTCAGTACTTC. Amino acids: CASSEAHVASGGKNIQYF.

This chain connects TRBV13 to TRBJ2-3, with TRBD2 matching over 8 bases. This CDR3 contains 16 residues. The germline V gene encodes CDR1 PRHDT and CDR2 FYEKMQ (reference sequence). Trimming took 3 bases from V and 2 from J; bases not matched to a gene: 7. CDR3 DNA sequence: TGTGCCAGCAGCTTCAAGACGGGAGGGCCCACAGATACGCAGTATTTT. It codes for CASSFKTGGPTDTQYF.

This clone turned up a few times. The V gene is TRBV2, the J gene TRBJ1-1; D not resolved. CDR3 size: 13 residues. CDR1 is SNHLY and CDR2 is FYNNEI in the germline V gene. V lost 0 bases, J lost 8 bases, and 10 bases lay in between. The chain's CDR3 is CASSEAGWGEAFF. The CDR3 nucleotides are TGTGCCAGCAGTGAAGCAGGTTGGGGAGAAGCTTTCTTT.

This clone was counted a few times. For the CDR3, the DNA is TGCAGCGTTGCGGGACAGAGCATGAACACTGAAGCTTTCTTT. Translated, it gives CSVAGQSMNTEAFF. The chain links TRBV29-1 to TRBJ1-1, with 7 bases lining up with TRBD1. This CDR3 has 14 amino acids. Germline V gives CDR1 SQVTM, CDR2 ANQGSEA. Germline trimming cut 4 bases from V and 0 bases from J; bases unmatched to any gene: 5.

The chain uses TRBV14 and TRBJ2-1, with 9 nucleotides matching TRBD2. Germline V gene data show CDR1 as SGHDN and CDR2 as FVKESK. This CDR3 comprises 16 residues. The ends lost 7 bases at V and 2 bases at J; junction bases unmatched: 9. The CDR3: CASTTPTSGPYNEQFF. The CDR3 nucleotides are TGTGCCAGCACCACCCCGACTAGCGGACCCTACAATGAGCAGTTCTTC.

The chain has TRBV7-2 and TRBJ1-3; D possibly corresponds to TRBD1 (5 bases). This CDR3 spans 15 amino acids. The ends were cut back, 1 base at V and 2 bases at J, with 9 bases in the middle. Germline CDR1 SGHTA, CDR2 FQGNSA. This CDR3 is CASSLVGTAGNTIYF. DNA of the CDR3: TGTGCCAGCAGCTTAGTCGGGACGGCTGGAAACACCATATATTTT.

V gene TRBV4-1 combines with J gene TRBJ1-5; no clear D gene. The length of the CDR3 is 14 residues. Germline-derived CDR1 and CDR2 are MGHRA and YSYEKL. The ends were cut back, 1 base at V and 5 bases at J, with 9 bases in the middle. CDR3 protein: CASSQAQGDQPQHF. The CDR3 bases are TGCGCCAGCAGCCAAGCCCAAGGAGATCAGCCCCAGCATTTT.

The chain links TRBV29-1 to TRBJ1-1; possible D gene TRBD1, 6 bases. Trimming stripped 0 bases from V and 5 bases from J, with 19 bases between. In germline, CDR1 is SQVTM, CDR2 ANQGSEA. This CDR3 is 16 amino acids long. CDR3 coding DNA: TGCAGCGTTGAAGATCGGTTGGGAAGGGGGGGAACTGAAGCTTTCTTT. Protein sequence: CSVEDRLGRGGTEAFF.

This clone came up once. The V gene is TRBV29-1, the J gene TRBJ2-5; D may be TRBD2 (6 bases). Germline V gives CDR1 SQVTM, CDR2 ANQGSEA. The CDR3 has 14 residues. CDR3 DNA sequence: TGCAGACCCGGGCCAGCGGGCGTGTGTGAGACCCAGTACTTC. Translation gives CRPGPAGVCETQYF.

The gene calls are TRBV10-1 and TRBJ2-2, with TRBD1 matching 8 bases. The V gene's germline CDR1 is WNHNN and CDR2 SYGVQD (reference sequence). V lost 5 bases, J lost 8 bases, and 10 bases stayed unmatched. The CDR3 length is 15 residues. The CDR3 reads CASSIAGTGRGELFF. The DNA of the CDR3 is TGCGCCAGCAGTATAGCCGGGACAGGAAGAGGGGAGCTGTTTTTT.

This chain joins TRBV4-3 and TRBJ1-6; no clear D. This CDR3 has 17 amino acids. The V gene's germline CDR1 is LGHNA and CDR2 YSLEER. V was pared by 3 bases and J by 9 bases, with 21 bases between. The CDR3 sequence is CASSQGSSGRLFSPLHF. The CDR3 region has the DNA TGCGCCAGCAGCCAGGGTAGCTCGGGCAGGCTCTTTTCACCCCTCCACTTT.

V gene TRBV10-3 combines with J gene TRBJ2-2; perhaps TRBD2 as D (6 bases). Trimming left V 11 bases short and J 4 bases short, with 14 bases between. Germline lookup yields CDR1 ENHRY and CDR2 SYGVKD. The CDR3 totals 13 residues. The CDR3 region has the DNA TGTGCCGCTCGGGAGTTTCCCACCGGGGAGCTGTTTTTT. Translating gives CAAREFPTGELFF.

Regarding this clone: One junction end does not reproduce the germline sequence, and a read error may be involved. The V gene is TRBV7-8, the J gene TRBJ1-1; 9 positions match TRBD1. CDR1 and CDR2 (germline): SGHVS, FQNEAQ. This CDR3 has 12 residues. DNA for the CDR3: TGTGCCAGCAGCTTAGGGGACAGGGTCCCCCTCTTT. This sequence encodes CASSLGDRVPLF.

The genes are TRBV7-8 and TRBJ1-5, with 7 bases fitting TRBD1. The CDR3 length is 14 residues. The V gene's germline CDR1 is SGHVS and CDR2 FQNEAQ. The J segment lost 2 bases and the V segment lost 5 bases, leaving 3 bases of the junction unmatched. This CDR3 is CASSPGQGNQPQHF. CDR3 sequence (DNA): TGTGCCAGCAGCCCAGGACAGGGCAATCAGCCCCAGCATTTT.

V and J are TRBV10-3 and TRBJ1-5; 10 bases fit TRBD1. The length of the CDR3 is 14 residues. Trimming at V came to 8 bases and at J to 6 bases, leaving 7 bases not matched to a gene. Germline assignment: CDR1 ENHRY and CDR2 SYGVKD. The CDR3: CAIGQTGGSQPQHF. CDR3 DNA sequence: TGTGCCATCGGCCAGACAGGGGGCAGTCAGCCCCAGCATTTT.

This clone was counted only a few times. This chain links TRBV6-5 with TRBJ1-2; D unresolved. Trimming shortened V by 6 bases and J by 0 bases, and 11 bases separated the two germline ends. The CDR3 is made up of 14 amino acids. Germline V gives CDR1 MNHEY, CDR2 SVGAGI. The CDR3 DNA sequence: TGTGCCAGCAGGCCAGGACTAGCTAACTATGGCTACACCTTC. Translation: CASRPGLANYGYTF.

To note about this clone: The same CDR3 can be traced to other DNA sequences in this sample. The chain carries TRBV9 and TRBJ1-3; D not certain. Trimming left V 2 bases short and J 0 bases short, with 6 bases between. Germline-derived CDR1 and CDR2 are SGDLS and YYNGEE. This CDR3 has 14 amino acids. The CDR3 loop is CASSVGSSGNTIYF. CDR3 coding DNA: TGTGCCAGCAGCGTGGGATCCTCTGGAAACACCATATATTTT.

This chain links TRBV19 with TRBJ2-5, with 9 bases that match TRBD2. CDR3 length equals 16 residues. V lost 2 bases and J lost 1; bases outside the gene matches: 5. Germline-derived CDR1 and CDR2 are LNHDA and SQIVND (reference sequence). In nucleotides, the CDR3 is TGTGCCAGTAGTATAAGTAGCGGGGGTCCCCAAGAGACCCAGTACTTC. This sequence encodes CASSISSGGPQETQYF.

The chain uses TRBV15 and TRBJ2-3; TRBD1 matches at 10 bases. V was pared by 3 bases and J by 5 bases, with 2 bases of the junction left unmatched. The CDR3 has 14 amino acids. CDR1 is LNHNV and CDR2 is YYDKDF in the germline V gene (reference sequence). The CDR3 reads CATSRDRGKDTQYF. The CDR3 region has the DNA TGTGCCACCAGCAGGGACAGGGGGAAAGATACGCAGTATTTT.

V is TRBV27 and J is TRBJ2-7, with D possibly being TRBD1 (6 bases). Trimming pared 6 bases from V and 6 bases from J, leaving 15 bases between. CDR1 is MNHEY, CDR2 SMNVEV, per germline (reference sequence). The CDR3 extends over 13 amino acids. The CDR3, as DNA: TGTGCCAGCAGCCTCACCCGGACAGTCGAGCAGTACTTC. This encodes CASSLTRTVEQYF.

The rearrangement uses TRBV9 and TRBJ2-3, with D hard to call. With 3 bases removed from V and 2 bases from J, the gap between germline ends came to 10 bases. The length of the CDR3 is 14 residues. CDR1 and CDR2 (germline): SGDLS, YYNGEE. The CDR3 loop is CASSEEPTTDTQYF. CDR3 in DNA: TGTGCCAGCAGCGAGGAACCAACCACAGATACGCAGTATTTT.

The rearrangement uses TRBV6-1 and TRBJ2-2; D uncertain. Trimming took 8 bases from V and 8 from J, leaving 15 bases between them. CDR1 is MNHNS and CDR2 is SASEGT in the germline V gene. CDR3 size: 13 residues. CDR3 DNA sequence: TGTGCCAGCCCTACACTGTCTTGGGGGGAGCTGTTTTTT. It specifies CASPTLSWGELFF.

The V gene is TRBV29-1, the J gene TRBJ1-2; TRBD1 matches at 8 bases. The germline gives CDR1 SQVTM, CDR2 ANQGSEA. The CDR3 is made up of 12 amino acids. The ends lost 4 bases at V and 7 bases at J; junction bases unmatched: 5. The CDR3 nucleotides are TGCAGCGTTGCCAGGGGGCCTAGTGGCTACACCTTC. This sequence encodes CSVARGPSGYTF.

The CDR3 DNA follows: TGCGCCAGCAGCCCCGACAGGGTCGCAGATACGCAGTATTTT. It encodes CASSPDRVADTQYF. V gene TRBV5-1 combines with J gene TRBJ2-3; 7 positions agree with TRBD1. The CDR3 spans 14 residues. Germline V lookup: CDR1 SGHRS, CDR2 YFSETQ. V trimming: 4 bases; J trimming: 4 bases; junction bases outside the gene matches: 6.

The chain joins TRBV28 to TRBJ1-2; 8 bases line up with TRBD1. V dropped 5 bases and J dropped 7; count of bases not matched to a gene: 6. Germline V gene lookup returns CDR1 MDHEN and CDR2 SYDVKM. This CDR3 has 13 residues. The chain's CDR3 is CASSLQGARGYTF. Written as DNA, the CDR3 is TGTGCCAGCAGTCTCCAGGGGGCTCGTGGCTACACCTTC.

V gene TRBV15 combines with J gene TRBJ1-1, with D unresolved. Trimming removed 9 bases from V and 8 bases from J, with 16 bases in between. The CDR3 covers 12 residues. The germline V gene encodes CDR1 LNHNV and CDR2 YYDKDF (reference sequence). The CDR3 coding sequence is TGTGCCACTAAAACACGGCACGGGGAAGCTTTCTTT. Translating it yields CATKTRHGEAFF.

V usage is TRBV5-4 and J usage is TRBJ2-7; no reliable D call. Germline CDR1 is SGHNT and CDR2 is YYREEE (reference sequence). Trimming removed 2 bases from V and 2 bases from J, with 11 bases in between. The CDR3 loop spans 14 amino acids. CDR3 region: CASSFDTKAYEQYF. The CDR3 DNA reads TGTGCCAGCAGCTTCGACACCAAAGCCTACGAGCAGTACTTC.